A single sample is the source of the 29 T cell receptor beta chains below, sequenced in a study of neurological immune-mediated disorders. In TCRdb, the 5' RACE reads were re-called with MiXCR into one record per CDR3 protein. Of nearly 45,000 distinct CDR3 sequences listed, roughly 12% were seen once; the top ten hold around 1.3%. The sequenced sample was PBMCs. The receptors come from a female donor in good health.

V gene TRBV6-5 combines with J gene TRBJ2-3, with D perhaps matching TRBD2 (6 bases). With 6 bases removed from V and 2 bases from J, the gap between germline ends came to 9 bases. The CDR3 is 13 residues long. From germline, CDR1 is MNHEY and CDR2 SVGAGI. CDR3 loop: CASRWDFTDTQYF. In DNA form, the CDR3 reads TGTGCCAGCAGGTGGGACTTCACAGATACGCAGTATTTT.

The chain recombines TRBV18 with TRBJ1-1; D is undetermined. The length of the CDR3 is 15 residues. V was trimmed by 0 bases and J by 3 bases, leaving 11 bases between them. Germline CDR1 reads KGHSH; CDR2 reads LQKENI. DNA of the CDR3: TGTGCCAGCTCACCACCTCCCCAATGGGACACTGAAGCTTTCTTT. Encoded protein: CASSPPPQWDTEAFF.

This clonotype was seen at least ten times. The CDR3 loop reads CASSRPGGGADTQYF. The CDR3 DNA follows: TGCGCCAGCAGCCGACCCGGAGGGGGAGCAGATACGCAGTATTTT. The V gene is TRBV4-1, the J gene TRBJ2-3, with D perhaps matching TRBD1 or TRBD2 (6 bases each). V shed 4 bases and J shed 4 bases, with 15 bases lying between them. Per the germline V gene, CDR1 is MGHRA and CDR2 is YSYEKL. There are 15 residues in the CDR3.

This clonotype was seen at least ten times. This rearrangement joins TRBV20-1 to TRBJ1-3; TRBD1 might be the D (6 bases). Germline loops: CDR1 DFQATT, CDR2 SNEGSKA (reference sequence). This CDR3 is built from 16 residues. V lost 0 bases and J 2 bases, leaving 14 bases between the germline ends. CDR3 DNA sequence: TGCAGTGCTAGAGAAGGGGGATCGAAACCTGGAAACACCATATATTTT. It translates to CSAREGGSKPGNTIYF.

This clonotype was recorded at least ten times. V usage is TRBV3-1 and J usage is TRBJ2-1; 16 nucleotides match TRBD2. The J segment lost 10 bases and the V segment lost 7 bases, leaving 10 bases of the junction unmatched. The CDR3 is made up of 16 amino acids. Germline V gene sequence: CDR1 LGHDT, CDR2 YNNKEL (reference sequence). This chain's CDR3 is CASTVSGTSGRGEQFF. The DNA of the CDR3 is TGTGCCAGCACCGTCTCCGGGACTAGCGGGAGGGGGGAGCAGTTCTTC.

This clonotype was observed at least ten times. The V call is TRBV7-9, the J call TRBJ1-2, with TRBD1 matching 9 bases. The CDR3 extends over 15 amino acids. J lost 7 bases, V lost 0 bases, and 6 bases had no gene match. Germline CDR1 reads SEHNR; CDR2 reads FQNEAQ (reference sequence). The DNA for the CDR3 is TGTGCCAGCAGCTTAGCGGGGGGACAGGGAGGTGGCTACACCTTC. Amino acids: CASSLAGGQGGGYTF.

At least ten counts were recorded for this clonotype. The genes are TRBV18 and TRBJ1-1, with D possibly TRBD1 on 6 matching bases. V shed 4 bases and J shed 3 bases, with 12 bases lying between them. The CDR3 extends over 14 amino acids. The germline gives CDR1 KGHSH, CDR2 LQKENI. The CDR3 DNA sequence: TGTGCCAGCTCACTAACACAGGGAGACACTGAAGCTTTCTTT. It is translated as CASSLTQGDTEAFF.

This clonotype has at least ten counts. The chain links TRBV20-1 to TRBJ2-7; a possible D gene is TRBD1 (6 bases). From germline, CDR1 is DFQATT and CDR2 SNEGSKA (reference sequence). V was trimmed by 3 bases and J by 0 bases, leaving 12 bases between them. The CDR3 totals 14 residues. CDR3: CSARSSGDSYEQYF. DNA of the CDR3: TGCAGTGCTAGGTCGTCAGGGGACTCCTACGAGCAGTACTTC.

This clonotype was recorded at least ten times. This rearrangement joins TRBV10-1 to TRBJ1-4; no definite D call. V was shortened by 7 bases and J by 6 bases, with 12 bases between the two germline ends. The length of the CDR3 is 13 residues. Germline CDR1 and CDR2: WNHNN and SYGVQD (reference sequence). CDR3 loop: CASTKNLDEKLFF. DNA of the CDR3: TGCGCCAGCACCAAGAACCTCGATGAAAAACTGTTTTTT.

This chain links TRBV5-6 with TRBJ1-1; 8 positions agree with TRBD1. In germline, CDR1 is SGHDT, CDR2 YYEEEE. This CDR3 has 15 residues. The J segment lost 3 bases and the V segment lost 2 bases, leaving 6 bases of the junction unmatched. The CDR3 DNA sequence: TGTGCCAGCAGCTTTGCCGCGGACAGGGACACTGAAGCTTTCTTT. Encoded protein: CASSFAADRDTEAFF.

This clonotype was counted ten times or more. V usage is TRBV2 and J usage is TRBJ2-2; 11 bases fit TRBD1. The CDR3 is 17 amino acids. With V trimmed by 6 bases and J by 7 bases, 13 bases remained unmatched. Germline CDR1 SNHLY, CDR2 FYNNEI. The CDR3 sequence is CASSPDGTGGSGGELFF. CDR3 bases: TGTGCCAGCAGCCCAGACGGGACAGGGGGTTCGGGCGGGGAGCTGTTTTTT.

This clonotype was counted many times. CDR3 bases: TGTGCCAGCAGACCCGGGACAGGGTGGTACGAGCAGTACTTC. Its translation: CASRPGTGWYEQYF. The chain combines TRBV6-5 with TRBJ2-7; 9 nucleotides match TRBD1. Germline CDR1 MNHEY, CDR2 SVGAGI. The CDR3 spans 14 residues. V was pared by 6 bases and J by 4 bases, with 7 bases of the junction left unmatched.

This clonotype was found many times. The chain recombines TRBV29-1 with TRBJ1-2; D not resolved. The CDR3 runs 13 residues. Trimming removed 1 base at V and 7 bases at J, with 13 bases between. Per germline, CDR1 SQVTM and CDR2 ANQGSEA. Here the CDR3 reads CSVEGGRESGYTF. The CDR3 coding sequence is TGCAGCGTTGAAGGGGGAAGGGAATCTGGCTACACCTTC.

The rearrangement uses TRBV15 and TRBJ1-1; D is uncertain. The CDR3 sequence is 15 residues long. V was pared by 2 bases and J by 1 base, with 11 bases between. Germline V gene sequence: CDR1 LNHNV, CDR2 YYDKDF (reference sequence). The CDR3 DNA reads TGTGCCACCAGCAGAAGTTTACATGGGAACACTGAAGCTTTCTTT. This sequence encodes CATSRSLHGNTEAFF.

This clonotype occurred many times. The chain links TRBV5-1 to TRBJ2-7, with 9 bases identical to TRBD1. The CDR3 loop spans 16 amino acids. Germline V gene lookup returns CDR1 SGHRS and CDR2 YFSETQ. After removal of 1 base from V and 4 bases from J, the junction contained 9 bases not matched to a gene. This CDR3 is CASSLQTGGDLYEQYF. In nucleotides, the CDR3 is TGCGCCAGCAGCTTGCAGACAGGGGGTGACCTTTACGAGCAGTACTTC.

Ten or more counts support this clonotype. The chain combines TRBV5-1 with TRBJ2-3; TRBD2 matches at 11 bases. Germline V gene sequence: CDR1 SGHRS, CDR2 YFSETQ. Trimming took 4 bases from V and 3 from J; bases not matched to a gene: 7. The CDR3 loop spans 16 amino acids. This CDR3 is CASSLGASGGTDTQYF. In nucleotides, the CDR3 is TGCGCCAGCAGCCTGGGGGCTAGCGGGGGGACAGATACGCAGTATTTT. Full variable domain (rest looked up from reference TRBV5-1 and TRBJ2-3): KAGVTQTPRYLIKTRGQQVTLSCSPISGHRSVSWYQQTPGQGLQFLFEYFSETQRNKGNFPGRFSGRQFSNSRSEMNVSTLELGDSALYLCASSLGASGGTDTQYFGPGTRLTVL.

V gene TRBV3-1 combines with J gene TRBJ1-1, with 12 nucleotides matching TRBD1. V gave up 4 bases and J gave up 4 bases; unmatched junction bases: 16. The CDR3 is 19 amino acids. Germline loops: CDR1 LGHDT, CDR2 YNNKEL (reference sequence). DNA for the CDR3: TGTGCCAGCAGCCCTTTTTTAAAACCGGGACAGGGGGCAGTCACTGAAGCTTTCTTT. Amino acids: CASSPFLKPGQGAVTEAFF.

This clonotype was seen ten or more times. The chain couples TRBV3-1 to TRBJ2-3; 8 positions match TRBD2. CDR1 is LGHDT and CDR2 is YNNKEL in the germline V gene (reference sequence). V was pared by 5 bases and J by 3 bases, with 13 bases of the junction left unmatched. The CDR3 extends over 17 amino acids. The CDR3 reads CASSKGAGGLWTDTQYF. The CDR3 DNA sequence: TGTGCCAGCAGCAAAGGGGCGGGGGGCCTTTGGACAGATACGCAGTATTTT.

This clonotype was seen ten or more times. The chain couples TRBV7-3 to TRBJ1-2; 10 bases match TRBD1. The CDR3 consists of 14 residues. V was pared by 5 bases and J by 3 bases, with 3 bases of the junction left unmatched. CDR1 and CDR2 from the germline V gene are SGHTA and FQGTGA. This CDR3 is CASSIGTGDYGYTF. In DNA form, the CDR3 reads TGTGCCAGCAGCATAGGGACAGGGGACTATGGCTACACCTTC.

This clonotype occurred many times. The CDR3 DNA reads TGTGCCAGCAGACTAGCGGGGTACGAGCAGTACTTC. Amino acids: CASRLAGYEQYF. This rearrangement joins TRBV2 to TRBJ2-7, with 10 bases identical to TRBD2. V dropped 6 bases and J dropped 4; count of bases not matched to a gene: 0. The CDR3 loop spans 12 amino acids. The germline CDR1 and CDR2 sequences are SNHLY and FYNNEI.

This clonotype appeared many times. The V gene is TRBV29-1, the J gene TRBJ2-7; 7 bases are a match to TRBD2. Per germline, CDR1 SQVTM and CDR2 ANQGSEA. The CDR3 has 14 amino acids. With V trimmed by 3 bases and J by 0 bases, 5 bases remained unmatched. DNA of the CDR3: TGCAGCGTTGATGTAACGGGAGGCTCCTACGAGCAGTACTTC. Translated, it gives CSVDVTGGSYEQYF.

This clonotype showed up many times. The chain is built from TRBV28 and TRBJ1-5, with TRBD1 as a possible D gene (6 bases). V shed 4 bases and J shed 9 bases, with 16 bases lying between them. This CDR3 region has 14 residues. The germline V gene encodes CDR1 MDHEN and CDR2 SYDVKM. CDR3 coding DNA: TGTGCCAGCAGTTCCCGGGGGCCTGGTCGGCCCCAGCATTTT. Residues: CASSSRGPGRPQHF. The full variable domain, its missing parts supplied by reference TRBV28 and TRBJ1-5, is DVKVTQSSRYLVKRTGEKVFLECVQDMDHENMFWYRQDPGLGLRLIYFSYDVKMKEKGDIPEGYSVSREKKERFSLILESASTNQTSMYLCASSSRGPGRPQHFGDGTRLSIL.

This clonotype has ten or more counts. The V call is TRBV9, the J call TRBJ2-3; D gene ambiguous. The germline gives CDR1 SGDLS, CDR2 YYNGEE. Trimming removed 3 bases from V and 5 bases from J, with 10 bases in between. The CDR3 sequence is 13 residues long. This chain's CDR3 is CASSGREEDTQYF. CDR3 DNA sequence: TGTGCCAGCAGCGGCCGCGAGGAAGATACGCAGTATTTT.

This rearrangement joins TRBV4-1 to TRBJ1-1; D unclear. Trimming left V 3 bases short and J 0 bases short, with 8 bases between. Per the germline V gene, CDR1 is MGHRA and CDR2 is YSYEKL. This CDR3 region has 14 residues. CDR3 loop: CASSHGLLNTEAFF. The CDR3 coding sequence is TGCGCCAGCAGCCATGGACTCTTGAACACTGAAGCTTTCTTT.

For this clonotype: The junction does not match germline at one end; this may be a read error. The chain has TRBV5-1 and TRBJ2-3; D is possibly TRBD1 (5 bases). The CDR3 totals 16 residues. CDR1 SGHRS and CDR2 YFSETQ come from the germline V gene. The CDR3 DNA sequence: TGCGCCAGCAGCCCCCAGAGCACGATAAAGACAGATATGCAGTGTTTT. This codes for CASSPQSTIKTDMQCF.

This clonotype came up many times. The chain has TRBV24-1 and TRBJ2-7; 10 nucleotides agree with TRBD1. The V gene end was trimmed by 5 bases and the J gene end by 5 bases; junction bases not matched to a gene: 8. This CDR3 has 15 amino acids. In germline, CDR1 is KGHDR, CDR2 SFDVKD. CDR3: CATSGTGTGVDEQYF. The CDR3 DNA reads TGTGCCACCAGTGGCACCGGGACAGGGGTCGACGAGCAGTACTTC.

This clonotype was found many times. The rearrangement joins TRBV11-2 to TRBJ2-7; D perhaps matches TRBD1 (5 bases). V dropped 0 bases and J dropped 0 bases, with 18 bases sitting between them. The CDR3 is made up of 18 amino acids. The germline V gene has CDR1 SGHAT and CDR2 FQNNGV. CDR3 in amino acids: CASSLENLRAGSSYEQYF. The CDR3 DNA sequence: TGTGCCAGCAGCTTAGAAAATCTCAGGGCAGGGTCCTCCTACGAGCAGTACTTC.

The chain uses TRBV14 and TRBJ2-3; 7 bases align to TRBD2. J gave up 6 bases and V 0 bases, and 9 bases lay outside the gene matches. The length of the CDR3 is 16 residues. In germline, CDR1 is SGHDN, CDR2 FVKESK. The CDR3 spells CASSQESGTGSDTQYF. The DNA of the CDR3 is TGTGCCAGCAGCCAAGAGAGCGGGACCGGGTCCGATACGCAGTATTTT. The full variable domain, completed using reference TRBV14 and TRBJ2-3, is EAGVTQFPSHSVIEKGQTVTLRCDPISGHDNLYWYRRVMGKEIKFLLHFVKESKQDESGMPNNRFLAERTGGTYSTLKVQPAELEDSGVYFCASSQESGTGSDTQYFGPGTRLTVL.

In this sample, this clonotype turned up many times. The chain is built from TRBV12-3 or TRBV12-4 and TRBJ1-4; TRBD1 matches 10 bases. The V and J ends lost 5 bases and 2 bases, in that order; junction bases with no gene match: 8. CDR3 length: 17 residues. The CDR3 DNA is TGTGCCAGCAGTCCTCTGGGACAGGGGCCGACTAATGAAAAACTGTTTTTT. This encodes CASSPLGQGPTNEKLFF.